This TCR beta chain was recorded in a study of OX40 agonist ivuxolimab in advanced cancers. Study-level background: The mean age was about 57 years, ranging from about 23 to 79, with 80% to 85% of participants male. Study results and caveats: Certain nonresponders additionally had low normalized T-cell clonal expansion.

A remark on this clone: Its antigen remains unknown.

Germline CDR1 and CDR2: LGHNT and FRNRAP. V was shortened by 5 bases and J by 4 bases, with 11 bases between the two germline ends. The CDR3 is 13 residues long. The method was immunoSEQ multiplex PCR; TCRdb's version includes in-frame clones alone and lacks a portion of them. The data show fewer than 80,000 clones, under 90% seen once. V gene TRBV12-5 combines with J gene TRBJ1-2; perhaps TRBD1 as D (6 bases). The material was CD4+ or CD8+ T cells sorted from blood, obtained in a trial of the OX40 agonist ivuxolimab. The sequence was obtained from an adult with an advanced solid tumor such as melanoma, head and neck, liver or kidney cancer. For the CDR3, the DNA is TGTGCTAGTGGTCAACAGGGATTCTATGGCTACACCTTC. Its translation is CASGQQGFYGYTF.